This TCR beta chain originates from a study of blood T cell repertoires in COVID-19 (dated by TCRdb to 2020 to 2021). Concerning the study at large: Collaborator samples came from the United States, Italy and Spain and covered acute and convalescent phases of COVID-19. Where available, HLA class I and class II types were obtained from metadata supplied by the sample provider rather than from assay-based typing. The prospective study material was composed of cDNA or gDNA derived from T cells, B-cell-depleted T cells, or PBMCs. The repertoires were released in a freely available public database meant as a resource for research on the immune response to SARS-CoV-2. Samples came from the ongoing ImmuneRACE study (first 160 participants) plus 1,254 subjects from 6 global collaborators. A de-identified subject ID, COVID-19 status, age in years and sex were almost always included in the sample metadata. Subjects who had been exposed to COVID-19, were actively infected with it, or had recovered from it provided the deeply sampled blood TCRbeta repertoires that made up the dataset. Results and caveats for the whole study, not just this receptor: Clinical and demographic metadata were provided uncurated, with the amount varying by source and participant.

At one collaborating source in Seattle, patients were enrolled during active infection and were followed longitudinally through the course of disease. Collaborating institutions collected whole blood in K2EDTA tubes following their own protocols. For TCRbeta analysis, collaborators shipped samples in one of three forms: frozen whole blood, isolated PBMCs, or DNA extracted from either of those sample types. TCRbeta CDR3 regions were amplified from genomic DNA by means of the immunoSEQ Assay, a bias-controlled multiplex PCR. As for how the authors treated the data: Within the assay, amplification of reference gene primers was used to estimate how many nucleated cells each sample contained. To quantify the absolute abundance of each unique TCRbeta CDR3 rearrangement, sequence reads were collapsed and filtered. For each sample, productive Simpson clonality was calculated as the square root of Simpson's diversity index across productive rearrangements. TCRdb retrieved this table from immuneACCESS and kept in-frame rearrangements only. Not all clones are present; in checked studies, unresolved V genes account for under half, and no reason is known for the remainder. Clonal size and the V and J genes are those of that table, whereas D and trimming came from the DNA. For this sample there are roughly 230,000 clones; roughly 90% appear just once. Of the sample, 2.1% is held by the ten largest clones.

As concerns this clone: This receptor's antigen is unknown. Nothing much larger sits one base from this clone, and base qualities are not available.

The source of this sequence is a woman in her sixties with COVID-19, enrolled during active disease. Sequenced material: peripheral blood.

The CDR3 amino acid sequence is: CASRPGHPNTGELFF. At the DNA level, the sequence is TGTGCCAGCAGGCCGGGACACCCGAACACCGGGGAGCTGTTTTTT. The receptor chain draws on TRBV6-5 and TRBJ2-2; the D gene is perhaps TRBD1, on 6 matching bases. The germline V gene encodes CDR1 MNHEY and CDR2 SVGAGI. The trim is 6 bases for V and 0 bases for J, with a gap of 11 bases between the germline ends. The cysteine opens and the phenylalanine closes a CDR3 of 15 amino acids. The only DNA kept is the CDR3, 45 bases in frame from the first base.